These 13 T cell receptor beta chains share one sample of origin, sequenced in a study of T cells and copy number aberrations in small-cell lung cancer. TCRdb's copy holds only in-frame clones and misses some; the assay was immunoSEQ multiplex PCR. The sample has about 450 clones, under 95% seen once. Sequencing was performed on normal tissue next to the tumor. These receptors came from a man aged 45-60 years with small cell lung cancer.

The sample holds one count of this clone. This chain links TRBV11-2 with TRBJ2-7; D is perhaps TRBD1 or TRBD2 (6 bases each). This CDR3 has 15 residues. Germline CDR1 SGHAT, CDR2 FQNNGV. Trimming took off 1 base at V and 6 bases at J, with 16 bases between the two ends. The CDR3 sequence is CASSLARGLAREQYF. Written as DNA, the CDR3 is TGTGCCAGCAGCTTAGCCCGGGGGCTAGCTCGCGAGCAGTACTTC.

V usage is TRBV6-1 and J usage is TRBJ2-2; TRBD2 matches at 8 bases. The CDR3 totals 13 residues. The J segment lost 6 bases and the V segment lost 8 bases, leaving 5 bases of the junction unmatched. Per the germline V gene, CDR1 is MNHNS and CDR2 is SASEGT. The CDR3 DNA sequence: TGTGCCAGCGACAAGCGGGAGTCCGGGGAGCTGTTTTTT. This translates into CASDKRESGELFF.

The chain combines TRBV4-2 with TRBJ2-7; 12 bases line up with TRBD2. The V and J ends lost 2 bases and 7 bases, in that order; junction bases with no gene match: 9. The CDR3 is 16 residues long. Germline assignment: CDR1 LGHNA and CDR2 YNFKEQ. The CDR3 nucleotides are TGTGCCAGCAGCCAACTTACTAGCGGGGGGCCCAAGGAGCAGTACTTC. It encodes CASSQLTSGGPKEQYF.

This chain links TRBV7-8 with TRBJ2-6; D possibly uses TRBD1 or TRBD2 (7 bases each). The CDR3 is made up of 20 amino acids. V was shortened by 0 bases and J by 0 bases, with 18 bases between the two germline ends. Germline V lookup: CDR1 SGHVS, CDR2 FQNEAQ. The CDR3 region is CASSLAGGGQIYSGANVLTF. Here the CDR3 DNA reads TGTGCCAGCAGCTTAGCGGGCGGGGGACAGATATACTCTGGGGCCAACGTCCTGACTTTC. The full variable domain, completed using reference TRBV7-8 and TRBJ2-6, is GAGVSQSPRYKVAKRGQDVALRCDPISGHVSLFWYQQALGQGPEFLTYFQNEAQLDKSGLPSDRFFAERPEGSVSTLKIQRTQQEDSAVYLCASSLAGGGQIYSGANVLTFGAGSRLTVL.

In its sample, this clone was seen once. The chain recombines TRBV7-9 with TRBJ2-2; 11 bases are a match to TRBD1. The CDR3 extends over 16 amino acids. J was trimmed by 7 bases and V by 3 bases; bases with no gene match: 7. Germline V gene data show CDR1 as SEHNR and CDR2 as FQNEAQ (reference sequence). The chain's CDR3 is CASSFGQGAFHGELFF. The DNA of the CDR3 is TGTGCCAGCAGCTTCGGACAGGGGGCGTTCCACGGGGAGCTGTTTTTT.

The chain is built from TRBV7-9 and TRBJ1-2; D might be TRBD1 (5 bases). V shed 1 base and J shed 6 bases, with 15 bases lying between them. The germline CDR1 and CDR2 sequences are SEHNR and FQNEAQ (reference sequence). This CDR3 is 15 amino acids long. CDR3 nucleotide sequence: TGTGCCAGCAGCTTAGGGCCAGGGATCGGCGATGGCTACACCTTC. It is translated as CASSLGPGIGDGYTF.

This chain uses TRBV6-5 with TRBJ1-2; D gene ambiguous. CDR3 size: 13 residues. V lost 6 bases, J lost 7 bases, and 15 bases lay in between. The V gene's germline CDR1 is MNHEY and CDR2 SVGAGI. This CDR3 reads CASSIGLAGGYTF. CDR3 in DNA: TGTGCCAGCAGCATCGGACTGGCGGGTGGCTACACCTTC.

The chain recombines TRBV27 with TRBJ1-1; the D gene is possibly TRBD1 (6 bases). The CDR3 has 17 amino acids. Germline CDR1 reads MNHEY; CDR2 reads SMNVEV (reference sequence). Trimming shortened V by 6 bases and J by 4 bases, and 24 bases separated the two germline ends. The CDR3, as DNA: TGTGCCAGCAGCCAAGTCCCGGGACACTATCTCGGCACTGAAGCTTTCTTT. Protein: CASSQVPGHYLGTEAFF.

The chain combines TRBV12-5 with TRBJ1-2, with 8 bases fitting TRBD1. V lost 0 bases and J lost 6; bases outside the gene matches: 3. CDR1 is LGHNT, CDR2 FRNRAP, per germline. The CDR3 spans 14 residues. CDR3: CASGLVTGGNGYTF. Here the CDR3 DNA reads TGTGCTAGTGGTTTGGTAACAGGGGGAAATGGCTACACCTTC.

This chain links TRBV30 with TRBJ2-5, with TRBD1 matching over 7 bases. The J call may be incorrect, as the DNA end agrees better with TRBJ2-7. In germline, CDR1 is GTSNPN, CDR2 SVGIG (reference sequence). The CDR3 is made up of 12 amino acids. This CDR3 is CAVGRGPYEQYF. CDR3 nucleotides: TGTGCGGTCGGAAGGGGGCCCTACGAGCAGTACTTC.

The chain carries TRBV27 and TRBJ2-1; TRBD2 matches 8 bases. From germline, CDR1 is MNHEY and CDR2 SMNVEV (reference sequence). V dropped 5 bases and J dropped 1; count of bases not matched to a gene: 19. This CDR3 has 20 residues. The CDR3 is CASSPLPGGAGVSSYNEQFF. The CDR3 region has the DNA TGTGCCAGCAGTCCCCTACCCGGGGGGGCGGGAGTAAGTTCCTACAATGAGCAGTTCTTC.

This sequence joins TRBV29-1 and TRBJ2-1; TRBD2 matches 7 bases. With V trimmed by 6 bases and J by 6 bases, 17 bases remained unmatched. The germline V gene has CDR1 SQVTM and CDR2 ANQGSEA. There are 16 residues in the CDR3. The CDR3 is CSVKEVPGGRLNEQFF. The CDR3 region has the DNA TGCAGCGTGAAAGAGGTGCCGGGAGGTCGCCTCAATGAGCAGTTCTTC.

Notes on this clone: The germline gene is not matched at one end of the junction; a read error may be the cause. Other nucleotide sequences in the sample specify the same CDR3. The chain uses TRBV29-1 and TRBJ2-2; 8 bases match TRBD2. The CDR3 covers 15 residues. The germline V gene has CDR1 SQVTM and CDR2 ANQGSEA. In nucleotides, the CDR3 is TGCAGCGTCCAAAACACGGGAGGGGGAACCGGGGAGCTATTTTTT. It encodes CSVQNTGGGTGELFF.